The rows below give T cell receptor beta chains drawn from one sample of a study of T cell responses to AZD1222 COVID-19 vaccine. The method was immunoSEQ multiplex PCR; TCRdb's version includes in-frame clones alone and lacks a portion of them. The table lists 110,000 to 150,000 clones, approximately 90% of them singletons. The sample consisted of peripheral blood, taken on day 0 of AZD1222 vaccination. These TCRs come from an adult in good health. Both conserved end residues are part of each CDR3. A D gene is named only where the DNA matches it firmly. Size tells how often a clone was seen (once, few, many) or the class of an expanded clone, and some rows leave it out.

V,J,D,size,DNA,CDR3
TRBV2,TRBJ2-7,.,.,TGTGCCAGCAGCGCCGGGACGGTCCAGCAGTACTTC,CASSAGTVQQYF
TRBV5-1,TRBJ2-2,.,.,TGCGCCAGCAGTTTCCAGGGGAACACCGGGGAGCTGTTTTTT,CASSFQGNTGELFF
TRBV28,TRBJ1-2,.,.,TGTGCCAGCAGTTTAGGGTCCAGGCGAGACTATGGCTACACCTTC,CASSLGSRRDYGYTF
TRBV4-1,TRBJ2-5,.,.,TGCGCCAGCAGGCAGGATCACTTTCGCCAAGAGACCCAGTACTTC,CASRQDHFRQETQYF
TRBV7-2,TRBJ2-1,TRBD1,.,TGTGCCAGCAGCTTCGGACAGGGTCGGACGCTCTTC,CASSFGQGRTLF
TRBV6-1,TRBJ2-3,.,.,TGTGCCAGCAGTGAATGGTCCACAGATACGCAGTATTTT,CASSEWSTDTQYF
TRBV11-2,TRBJ2-5,.,.,TGTGCCAGCAGCCAGGGAACCAAAGAGACCCAGTACTTC,CASSQGTKETQYF
TRBV10-2,TRBJ1-5,TRBD1,.,TGCGCCACCAAGGACAGGGGTGGCAATCAGCCCCAGCATTTT,CATKDRGGNQPQHF
TRBV5-4,TRBJ2-7,.,.,TGTGCCAGCAGCTTGGAGGGACCTCTCTCCTACGAGCAGTACTTC,CASSLEGPLSYEQYF
TRBV10-3,TRBJ1-2,.,.,TGTGCCATCAGTGAAGGCAACTATGGCTACACCTTC,CAISEGNYGYTF
TRBV7-2,TRBJ1-5,TRBD1,few,TGTGCCAGCAGCTTGACAGGGGCAGGGAGCAATCAGCCCCAGCATTTT,CASSLTGAGSNQPQHF
TRBV11-2,TRBJ2-7,.,.,TGTGCCAGCAGCTTAGAGTTCGGGGGCCCCCTCATTGCCTACGAGCAGTACTTC,CASSLEFGGPLIAYEQYF
TRBV2,TRBJ2-7,TRBD1,.,TGTGCCACTGGGACAGGGATCTCCTACGAGCAGTACTTC,CATGTGISYEQYF
TRBV23-1,TRBJ2-4,TRBD2,.,TGCGCCAGCAGTCAAATCAGGCCACTAGCGGGAGGGCGGGGTTCCAAAAACATTCAGTACTTC,CASSQIRPLAGGRGSKNIQYF
TRBV9,TRBJ2-3,.,.,TGTGCCAGCAGCGGAGACACAGATACGCAGTATTTT,CASSGDTDTQYF
TRBV9,TRBJ1-4,TRBD1,once,TGTGCCAGCAGCGTCCAGGGGGCTAATGAAAAACTGTTTTTT,CASSVQGANEKLFF
TRBV6-6,TRBJ2-7,TRBD2,.,TGTGCCAGCAGGAATGTAGCGGGAGGGAACGAGCAGTACTTC,CASRNVAGGNEQYF
TRBV2,TRBJ2-2,TRBD2,.,TGTGCCAGCAGTGCCCGACTAGCGGGAGAGAGTTGGTCCGGGGAGCTGTTTTTT,CASSARLAGESWSGELFF
TRBV11-2,TRBJ2-5,TRBD1,.,TGTGCCAGCAGAGATGGACAGGGGCGGGGGTACCAAGAGACCCAGTACTTC,CASRDGQGRGYQETQYF
TRBV6-6,TRBJ2-1,.,.,TGTGCCAGCAGTTACCTGCGGAATGAGCAGTTCTTC,CASSYLRNEQFF
TRBV21-1,TRBJ1-2,.,.,TGTGCCAGCAGCAAAGCCGTAACCGGGCTTTACCATGCCTATGGCTACACCTTC,CASSKAVTGLYHAYGYTF
TRBV27,TRBJ1-5,.,.,TGTGCCAGCAGTCCTCGGGCCCCCCGGCCCCAGCATTTT,CASSPRAPRPQHF
TRBV4-1,TRBJ2-2,.,.,TGCGCCAGCAGCCCGGGATTCCTATCCGGGGAGCTGTTTTTT,CASSPGFLSGELFF
TRBV10-1,TRBJ2-7,.,.,TGCGCCAGCAGTACAAGTAGTTACGAGCAGTACTTC,CASSTSSYEQYF
TRBV27,TRBJ2-7,TRBD2,.,TGTGCCAGCAGTTTGGGCTCTAGCGGCTCCTACGAGCAGTACTTC,CASSLGSSGSYEQYF
TRBV5-1,TRBJ2-3,.,.,TGCGCCAGCAGCTTCCCTAGTCGAAGGAACACAGATACGCAGTATTTT,CASSFPSRRNTDTQYF
TRBV5-4,TRBJ2-1,TRBD2,.,TGTGCCAGCAGCTTGCGACTAGCGGGAGCTAATGAGCAGTTCTTC,CASSLRLAGANEQFF
TRBV6-4,TRBJ2-6,.,.,TGTGCCAGCAGTGACTCAACGACAGGCTCCGTCTCTGGGGCCAACGTCCTGACTTTC,CASSDSTTGSVSGANVLTF
TRBV12-5,TRBJ1-4,.,.,TGTGCTAGTGGTTTGGTTCTTGGACTTTTTAATACTAATGAAAAACTGTTTTTT,CASGLVLGLFNTNEKLFF
TRBV9,TRBJ2-7,.,few,TGTGCCAGCAGCGAAAACAGGGTTACCGAGCAGTACTTC,CASSENRVTEQYF
TRBV19,TRBJ1-1,.,.,TGTGCCAGTAGTATTCGGTTGGACACTGAAGCTTTCTTT,CASSIRLDTEAFF
TRBV28,TRBJ1-4,.,.,TGTGCCAGCAGTTTGTGGGGCGAAGGAGCTAATGAAAAACTGTTTTTT,CASSLWGEGANEKLFF
TRBV14,TRBJ1-4,.,.,TGTGCCAGCAGCCAAGAAAAAAAACTGTTTTTT,CASSQEKKLFF
TRBV5-4,TRBJ1-2,TRBD1,.,TGTGCCAGCAGTCCTGACAGGGTGGGTGGCTACACCTTC,CASSPDRVGGYTF
TRBV19,TRBJ1-5,TRBD1,.,TGTGCCAGTAGTTCACGAACAGGGGGCATGAGCAATCAGCCCCAGCATTTT,CASSSRTGGMSNQPQHF
TRBV6-5,TRBJ2-7,TRBD1,.,TGTGCCAGCAGGCGGCCGACAGGGACCTACGAGCAGTACTTC,CASRRPTGTYEQYF
TRBV19,TRBJ2-7,.,.,TGTGCCAGTAGTCCCCATCGACCCGGGGCATTCTACGAGCAGTACTTC,CASSPHRPGAFYEQYF
TRBV28,TRBJ2-1,TRBD2,.,TGTGCCAGCCAGGCGGGAGTAGGTGAGCAGTTCTTC,CASQAGVGEQFF
TRBV28,TRBJ2-7,TRBD2,.,TGTGCCAGCACTGAGCGCGGGAGTTACACCACCTACGAGCAGTACTTC,CASTERGSYTTYEQYF
TRBV24-1,TRBJ2-1,TRBD2,.,TGTGCCACCAGTCCCGGTACGGGGGGGGGCAGCAACAATGAGCAGTTCTTC,CATSPGTGGGSNNEQFF
TRBV4-1,TRBJ1-6,.,.,TGCGCCAGCAGCCAAGTCGGGGCCGTGAATTCACCCCTCCACTTT,CASSQVGAVNSPLHF
TRBV28,TRBJ1-6,.,.,TGTGCCAGTAGCCCCGGGACAAACCTCAATTCACCCCTCCACTTT,CASSPGTNLNSPLHF
TRBV5-1,TRBJ2-6,TRBD1,.,TGCGCCAGCAGCTGGGGACAGCGCTCTGGGGCCAACGTCCTGACTTTC,CASSWGQRSGANVLTF
TRBV27,TRBJ1-1,.,.,TGTGCCAGCAGTTTAAGGTCCGGGTCTGAAGCTTTCTTT,CASSLRSGSEAFF
TRBV20-1,TRBJ2-1,.,.,TGCAGTGCTAGTCGGAACAAAAATCCCCCCAATGAGCAGTTCTTC,CSASRNKNPPNEQFF
TRBV15,TRBJ2-1,.,.,TGTGCCACCAGCGGAGGGACAGTTCTCTACAATGAGCAGTTCTTC,CATSGGTVLYNEQFF
TRBV5-1,TRBJ1-2,.,.,TGCGCCAGCAGCTTGGCCAAAGGGGGGGATGGCTACACCTTC,CASSLAKGGDGYTF
TRBV6-2/TRBV6-3,TRBJ1-1,.,.,TGTGCCAGCAGTTACTCGGTTGGGGGGATCTTTGAAGCTTTCTTT,CASSYSVGGIFEAFF
TRBV30,TRBJ1-4,.,.,TGTGCCTGCGTGGGCGGACAGATTAATGAAAAACTGTTTTTT,CACVGGQINEKLFF
TRBV5-8,TRBJ1-3,.,.,TGTGCCAGCAGCGTCCCCCCCCCGCAGGGACTACTTACCTCTGGAAACACCATATATTTT,CASSVPPPQGLLTSGNTIYF
TRBV18,TRBJ1-5,.,.,TGTGCCAGCTCGGATGGGGTTAGCAATCAGCCCCAGCATTTT,CASSDGVSNQPQHF
TRBV6-5,TRBJ1-5,TRBD1,.,TGTGCCAGTTCGACAGGGGGGGTACAGCCCCAGCATTTT,CASSTGGVQPQHF